The source of this T cell receptor (beta chain) is a study of shared clonotypes between healthy human individuals. Naivety among CD8 cells was defined by CD45RO negativity and positive CCR7 selection, thereby excluding terminally differentiated effector memory CD45RA+ cells. Here immunoSEQ multiplex PCR was the method, and the copy in TCRdb shows in-frame clones only, minus some. The table has about 2.1 million clones, 93% seen once; the top ten hold about 1.7%. This CDR3 has 16 residues. Trimming took 5 bases from V and 5 from J; bases not matched to a gene: 13. Looked up from germline, CDR1 is SGHDN and CDR2 is FVKESK.

The sequence was obtained from a man aged 18 to 30 in good health. Some clones in this sample may be carry-over from other donors' samples. The chain has TRBV14 and TRBJ2-7; 9 nucleotides agree with TRBD1. The sequenced sample consisted of naive CD8+ T cells from PBMCs. The CDR3 is CASSVRPGQGLDEQYF. The CDR3 region has the DNA TGTGCCAGCAGCGTCAGACCGGGACAGGGACTCGACGAGCAGTACTTC. Full variable domain (missing parts from reference TRBV14 and TRBJ2-7): EAGVTQFPSHSVIEKGQTVTLRCDPISGHDNLYWYRRVMGKEIKFLLHFVKESKQDESGMPNNRFLAERTGGTYSTLKVQPAELEDSGVYFCASSVRPGQGLDEQYFGPGTRLTVT.